This TCR beta chain was recovered during a study of shared clonotypes between healthy human individuals. Naive CD8 cells were CD45RO-negative, positively selected for CCR7, excluding terminally differentiated effector memory CD45RA+ cells. The table came from immunoSEQ multiplex PCR; TCRdb's copy has only in-frame clones and leaves some out. This table has under 2,000,000 clones, approximately 94% appearing once. This clonotype was obtained from a man younger than 30 in good health. Sequencing was carried out using naive CD8+ T cells sorted from blood.

CDR3 loop: CASSLSPQKKGDLNQPQHF. As DNA, the CDR3 is TGTGCCAGCAGTTTGAGTCCACAGAAGAAAGGGGACCTCAATCAGCCCCAGCATTTT. The chain recombines TRBV28 with TRBJ1-5; possibly TRBD1 for D (5 bases). Between the trimmed V and J ends, which lost 3 bases and 3 bases, there was a span of 24 bases. Germline CDR1 MDHEN, CDR2 SYDVKM. The CDR3 loop spans 19 amino acids.